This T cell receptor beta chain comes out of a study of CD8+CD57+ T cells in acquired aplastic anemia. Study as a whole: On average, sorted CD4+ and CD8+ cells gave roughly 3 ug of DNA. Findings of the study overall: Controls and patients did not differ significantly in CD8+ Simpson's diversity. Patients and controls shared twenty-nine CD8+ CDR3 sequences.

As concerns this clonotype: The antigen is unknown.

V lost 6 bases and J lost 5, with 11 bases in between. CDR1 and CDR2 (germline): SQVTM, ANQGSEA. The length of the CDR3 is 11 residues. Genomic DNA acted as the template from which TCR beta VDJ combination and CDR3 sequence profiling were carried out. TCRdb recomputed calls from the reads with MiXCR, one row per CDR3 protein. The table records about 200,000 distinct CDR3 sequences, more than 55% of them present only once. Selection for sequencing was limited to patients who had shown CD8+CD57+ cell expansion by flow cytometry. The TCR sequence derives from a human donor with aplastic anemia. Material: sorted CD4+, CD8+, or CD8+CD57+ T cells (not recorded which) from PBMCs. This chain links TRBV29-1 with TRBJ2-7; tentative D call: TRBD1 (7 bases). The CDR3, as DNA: TGCAGCGTCGCAGGGGGGAACGAGCAGTACTTC. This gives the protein CSVAGGNEQYF.